The following is a TCR beta chain sequence with its context. This specimen comes from a study of cytomegalovirus exposure and HLA in healthy donors. The wider study: Among the 398 genotyped donors, over 70% were placed in the Caucasian-associated ancestry cluster.

Primers for the PCR totalled 60 Vbeta and 13 Jbeta. Clones were sequenced by immunoSEQ multiplex PCR, and TCRdb holds only the in-frame ones, with some missing. Found here are more than 110,000 clones, roughly two thirds of them singletons; the top ten hold about 1.2%. The CDR3 is 16 residues long. Germline lookup yields CDR1 SGHDN and CDR2 FVKESK. Germline trimming cut 2 bases from V and 1 base from J; bases unmatched to any gene: 7. The receptor comes from a woman aged 40 to 49 in good health and CMV-seronegative. The sample taken for sequencing was PBMCs. The J gene is TRBJ1-1, the V gene TRBV14; the match to TRBD1 covers 7 bases. The CDR3 nucleotides read TGTGCCAGCAGCCAAAGGCGCGGGACAGAGAACACTGAAGCTTTCTTT. Its protein product is CASSQRRGTENTEAFF. Supplemented by reference TRBV14 and TRBJ1-1, the full variable domain reads EAGVTQFPSHSVIEKGQTVTLRCDPISGHDNLYWYRRVMGKEIKFLLHFVKESKQDESGMPNNRFLAERTGGTYSTLKVQPAELEDSGVYFCASSQRRGTENTEAFFGQGTRLTVV.